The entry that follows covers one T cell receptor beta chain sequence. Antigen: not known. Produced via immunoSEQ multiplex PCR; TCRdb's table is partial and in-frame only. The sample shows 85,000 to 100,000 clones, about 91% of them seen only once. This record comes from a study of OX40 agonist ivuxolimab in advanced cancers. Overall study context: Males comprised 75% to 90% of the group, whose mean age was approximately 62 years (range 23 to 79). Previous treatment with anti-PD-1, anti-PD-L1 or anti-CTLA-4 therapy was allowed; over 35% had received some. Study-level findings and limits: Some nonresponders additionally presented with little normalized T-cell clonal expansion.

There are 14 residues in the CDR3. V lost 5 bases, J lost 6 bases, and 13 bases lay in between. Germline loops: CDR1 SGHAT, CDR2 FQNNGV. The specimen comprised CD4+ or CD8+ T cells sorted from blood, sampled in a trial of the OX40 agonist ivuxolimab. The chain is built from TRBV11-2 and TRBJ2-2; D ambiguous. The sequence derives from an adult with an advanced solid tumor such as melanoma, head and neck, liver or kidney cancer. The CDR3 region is CASSPRPDSGELFF. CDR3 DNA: TGTGCCAGCAGCCCCCGGCCCGATTCCGGGGAGCTGTTTTTT.